What follows are 15 T cell receptor beta chains derived from one specimen sequenced in a study of blood T cell repertoires in COVID-19 (dated by TCRdb to the early 2020s). Receptor amplification or capture employed the immunoSEQ multiplex PCR assay. In its TCRdb copy, this immuneACCESS table keeps in-frame sequences only and misses some clones. Where compared with another copy, unresolved V genes explain less than half of these, and the others have no known cause. This sample comprises 150,000 to 200,000 clones, about four fifths of them detected only once. Around 8.1% of the sample is taken by the ten largest. Sequenced: peripheral blood. The receptors originated from a woman aged 55-69 years with COVID-19, enrolled during active disease.

The rearrangement joins TRBV19 to TRBJ1-3; the match to TRBD1 covers 7 bases. In germline, CDR1 is LNHDA, CDR2 SQIVND (reference sequence). V lost 7 bases to trimming and J lost 3 bases; unmatched junction nucleotides: 12. The CDR3 has 16 residues. The CDR3 nucleotides read TGTGCCAGTACTACGACAGGGTTTGGAGGTGGAAACACCATATATTTT. Translation: CASTTTGFGGGNTIYF.

The J gene is TRBJ2-3, the V gene TRBV10-3; 7 nucleotides match TRBD1. Germline values: CDR1 ENHRY, CDR2 SYGVKD. V lost 5 bases, J lost 4 bases, and 6 bases stayed unmatched. The CDR3 consists of 14 residues. The CDR3 DNA reads TGTGCCATCAGTACCCAGGGGGAGTCAGATACGCAGTATTTT. It is translated as CAISTQGESDTQYF.

This clone was recorded only once. This rearrangement joins TRBV10-1 to TRBJ2-1, with TRBD2 as a possible D gene (7 bases). The CDR3 extends over 15 amino acids. The germline V gene has CDR1 WNHNN and CDR2 SYGVQD (reference sequence). Trimming shortened V by 7 bases and J by 2 bases, and 15 bases separated the two germline ends. The DNA for the CDR3 is TGCGCCAGCATCGTTGGGGGGGCGGCCTACAATGAGCAGTTCTTC. Its translation is CASIVGGAAYNEQFF.

The genes are TRBV11-2 and TRBJ2-5; TRBD2 agrees at 14 bases. The CDR3 totals 14 residues. The ends lost 7 bases at V and 6 bases at J; junction bases unmatched: 4. Looked up from germline, CDR1 is SGHAT and CDR2 is FQNNGV. This CDR3 is CASIGLAGGKTQYF. DNA for the CDR3: TGTGCCAGCATAGGACTAGCGGGGGGAAAGACCCAGTACTTC. The whole variable domain, remainder taken from reference TRBV11-2 and TRBJ2-5, is EAGVAQSPRYKIIEKRQSVAFWCNPISGHATLYWYQQILGQGPKLLIQFQNNGVVDDSQLPKDRFSAERLKGVDSTLKIQPAKLEDSAVYLCASIGLAGGKTQYFGPGTRLLVL.

The chain joins TRBV10-2 to TRBJ2-1; unclear D gene. The CDR3 extends over 14 amino acids. Germline loops: CDR1 WSHSY, CDR2 SAAADI. The germline V and J ends were trimmed by 6 bases and 0 bases, with 9 bases remaining between them. The CDR3 here is CASSYAGSYNEQFF. CDR3 bases: TGCGCCAGCAGCTACGCCGGCTCCTACAATGAGCAGTTCTTC.

This clone was recorded once. The chain uses TRBV24-1 and TRBJ2-1; 8 bases match TRBD1. Germline-derived CDR1 and CDR2 are KGHDR and SFDVKD. Trimming cost V 10 bases and J 7 bases; bases outside gene matches: 8. The CDR3 has 13 residues. The DNA of the CDR3 is TGTGCCACTGGGTACAGGGGGTTAAATGAGCAGTTCTTC. This encodes CATGYRGLNEQFF.

This clone was counted a few times. The gene calls are TRBV12-2 and TRBJ1-3; the table's D call, TRBD1, has no DNA check behind it. TRBV12-2 is noted as a pseudogene. The CDR3 contains 18 residues. CDR3 sequence reads: CASRRNSDRFEIRNTIYF. The CDR3 DNA sequence: TGTGCAAGTCGCCGAAATTCGGACAGGTTTGAAATCAGAAACACCATATATTTT.

This chain links TRBV28 with TRBJ1-6, with 9 bases aligning to TRBD1. The CDR3 length is 15 residues. The germline V gene has CDR1 MDHEN and CDR2 SYDVKM. The trim removed 6 bases at V and 9 bases at J, leaving 9 bases unmatched. CDR3 sequence reads: CASRPLQGATSPLHF. The DNA for the CDR3 is TGTGCCAGCAGACCCCTACAGGGGGCGACTTCACCCCTCCACTTT.

The chain links TRBV9 to TRBJ2-7, with 8 bases identical to TRBD1. Germline CDR1 reads SGDLS; CDR2 reads YYNGEE. This CDR3 region has 17 residues. Losses at the gene ends were 0 bases for V and 3 bases for J; bases not matched to a gene: 11. The CDR3 DNA reads as TGTGCCAGCAGCGTAGGCGCAAGGGGACAGGTCGACTACGAGCAGTACTTC. This translates into CASSVGARGQVDYEQYF.

As DNA, the CDR3 is TGTGCCACCAGCAGAGACCACAGGGGGCACGACGAGCAGTACTTC. Its translation is CATSRDHRGHDEQYF. The chain is built from TRBV15 and TRBJ2-7, with 9 nucleotides matching TRBD1. J gave up 5 bases and V 0 bases, and 5 bases lay outside the gene matches. CDR3 length equals 15 residues. CDR1 and CDR2 (germline): LNHNV, YYDKDF (reference sequence).

This clone was picked up many times. The gene calls are TRBV7-2 and TRBJ2-2; a weak D match, TRBD2 (6 bases). In germline, CDR1 is SGHTA, CDR2 FQGNSA. The CDR3 has 16 residues. Between the trimmed V and J ends, which lost 1 base and 1 base, there was a span of 10 bases. The CDR3 bases are TGTGCCAGCAGCTTAGACGGGGGAAGGAACACCGGGGAGCTGTTTTTT. It codes for CASSLDGGRNTGELFF. The full variable domain, in which reference TRBV7-2 and TRBJ2-2 provide the parts outside the CDR3, is GAGVSQSPSNKVTEKGKDVELRCDPISGHTALYWYRQSLGQGLEFLIYFQGNSAPDKSGLPSDRFSAERTGGSVSTLTIQRTQQEDSAVYLCASSLDGGRNTGELFFGEGSRLTVL.

This clone is a singleton in its sample. J is TRBJ2-3 and V is TRBV10-3; TRBD2 aligns across 11 bases. Germline CDR1 and CDR2: ENHRY and SYGVKD. This CDR3 is 16 amino acids long. Trimming removed 6 bases from V and 3 bases from J; junction bases left unmatched: 8. The CDR3 sequence is CAIRISGGAVTDTQYF. In DNA form, the CDR3 reads TGTGCCATCAGGATTAGCGGGGGGGCCGTTACAGATACGCAGTATTTT.

V gene TRBV9 combines with J gene TRBJ2-2; TRBD2 agrees at 9 bases. CDR3 size: 15 residues. The V and J ends lost 0 bases and 5 bases, in that order; junction bases with no gene match: 2. The germline V gene has CDR1 SGDLS and CDR2 YYNGEE. DNA for the CDR3: TGTGCCAGCAGCGTAGGCGGGGGGGCAACCGGGGAGCTGTTTTTT. Translation gives CASSVGGGATGELFF. The full variable domain, in which reference TRBV9 and TRBJ2-2 provide the parts outside the CDR3, is DSGVTQTPKHLITATGQRVTLRCSPRSGDLSVYWYQQSLDQGLQFLIQYYNGEERAKGNILERFSAQQFPDLHSELNLSSLELGDSALYFCASSVGGGATGELFFGEGSRLTVL.

This chain joins TRBV10-3 and TRBJ1-3; the match to TRBD1 covers 8 bases. Germline CDR1 reads ENHRY; CDR2 reads SYGVKD. J gave up 2 bases and V 0 bases, and 3 bases lay outside the gene matches. The CDR3 totals 16 residues. The CDR3 coding sequence is TGTGCCATCAGTGAGTCTAGGACAGGGCCTGGAAACACCATATATTTT. Its protein product is CAISESRTGPGNTIYF.

The CDR3: CASSPRTGGANYGYTF. DNA for the CDR3: TGTGCCAGCAGCCCCCGGACAGGGGGAGCTAACTATGGCTACACCTTC. V is TRBV7-8 and J is TRBJ1-2, with 10 nucleotides matching TRBD1. With 5 bases clipped from V and 0 bases from J, the junction kept 6 bases outside the gene matches. CDR1 and CDR2 from the germline V gene are SGHVS and FQNEAQ. CDR3 length: 16 amino acids.